This T cell receptor beta chain comes out of a study of T cells in Graves' hyperthyroidism and ophthalmopathy. This clonotype was detected many times. Deletions cut 4 bases from V and 3 bases from J, with 13 bases between. The CDR3 runs 14 residues. Germline V gene sequence: CDR1 LNHNV, CDR2 YYDKDF (reference sequence). Researchers amplified the TCR beta CDR3 regions from RNA transcripts. First-round RT-PCR with HTBI primers amplified the TCR CDR3 region. TCRdb re-derived calls from the multiplex PCR reads in MiXCR, one entry per CDR3 protein. The sample has about 840,000 distinct CDR3 sequences; 35% to 45% are singletons.

Source material: blood. The chain recombines TRBV15 with TRBJ2-7, with D maybe TRBD1 (6 bases). This clonotype originated in a young man with Graves' hyperthyroidism. The CDR3 DNA is TGTGCCACCAGCAACCGGGACACCTACTACGAGCAGTACTTC. It yields the protein CATSNRDTYYEQYF.